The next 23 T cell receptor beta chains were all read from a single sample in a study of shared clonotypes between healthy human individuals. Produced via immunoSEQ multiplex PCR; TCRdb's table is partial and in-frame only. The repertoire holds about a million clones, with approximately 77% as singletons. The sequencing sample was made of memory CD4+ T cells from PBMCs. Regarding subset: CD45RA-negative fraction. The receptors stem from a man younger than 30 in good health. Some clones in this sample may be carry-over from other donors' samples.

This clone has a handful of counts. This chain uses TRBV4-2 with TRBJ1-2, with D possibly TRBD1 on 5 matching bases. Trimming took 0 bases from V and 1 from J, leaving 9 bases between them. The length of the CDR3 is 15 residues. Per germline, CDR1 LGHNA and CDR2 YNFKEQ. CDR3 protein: CASSQDIGDNYGYTF. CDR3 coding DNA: TGTGCCAGCAGCCAAGATATAGGGGATAACTATGGCTACACCTTC.

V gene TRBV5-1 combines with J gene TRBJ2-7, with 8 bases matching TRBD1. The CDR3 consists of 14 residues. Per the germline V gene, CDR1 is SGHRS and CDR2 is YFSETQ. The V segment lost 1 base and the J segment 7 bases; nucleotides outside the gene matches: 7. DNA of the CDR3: TGCGCCAGCAGCTTGCGGACAGGGCCGCGGGAGCAGTACTTC. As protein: CASSLRTGPREQYF.

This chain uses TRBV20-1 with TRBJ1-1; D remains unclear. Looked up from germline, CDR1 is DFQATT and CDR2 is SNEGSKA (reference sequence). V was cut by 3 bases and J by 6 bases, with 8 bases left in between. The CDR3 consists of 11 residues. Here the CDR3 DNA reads TGCAGTGCTAGCCAAGTCGCTGAAGCTTTCTTT. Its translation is CSASQVAEAFF.

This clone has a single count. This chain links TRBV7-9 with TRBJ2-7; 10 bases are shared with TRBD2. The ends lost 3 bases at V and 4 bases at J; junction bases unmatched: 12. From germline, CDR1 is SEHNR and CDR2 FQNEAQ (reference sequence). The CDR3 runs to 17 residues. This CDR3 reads CASSFLSGRAFVYEQYF. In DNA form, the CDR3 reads TGTGCCAGCAGCTTTTTAAGCGGGAGGGCCTTTGTTTACGAGCAGTACTTC.

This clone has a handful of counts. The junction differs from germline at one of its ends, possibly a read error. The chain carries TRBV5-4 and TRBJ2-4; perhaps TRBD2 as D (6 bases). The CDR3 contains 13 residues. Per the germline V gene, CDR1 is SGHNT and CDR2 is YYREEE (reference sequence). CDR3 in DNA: TGTGCCAGCAGCTCTGGAGGGAGGATGGGACCAGCCTTC. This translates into CASSSGGRMGPAF. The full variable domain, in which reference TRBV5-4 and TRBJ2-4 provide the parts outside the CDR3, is ETGVTQSPTHLIKTRGQQVTLRCSSQSGHNTVSWYQQALGQGPQFIFQYYREEENGRGNFPPRFSGLQFPNYSSELNVNALELDDSALYLCASSSGGRMGPAFGAGTRLSVL.

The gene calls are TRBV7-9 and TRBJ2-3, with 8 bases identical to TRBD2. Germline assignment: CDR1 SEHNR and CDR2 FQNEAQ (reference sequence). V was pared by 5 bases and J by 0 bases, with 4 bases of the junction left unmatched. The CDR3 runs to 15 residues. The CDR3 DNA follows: TGTGCCAGCAGCCGTAGCGGGGAGAGCACAGATACGCAGTATTTT. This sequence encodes CASSRSGESTDTQYF.

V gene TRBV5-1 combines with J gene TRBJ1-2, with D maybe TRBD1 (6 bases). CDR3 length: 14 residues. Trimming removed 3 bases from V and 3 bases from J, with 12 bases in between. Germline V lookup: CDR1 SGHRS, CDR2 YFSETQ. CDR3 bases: TGCGCCAGCAGCTCGACAGCAGGGGACTATGGCTACACCTTC. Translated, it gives CASSSTAGDYGYTF.

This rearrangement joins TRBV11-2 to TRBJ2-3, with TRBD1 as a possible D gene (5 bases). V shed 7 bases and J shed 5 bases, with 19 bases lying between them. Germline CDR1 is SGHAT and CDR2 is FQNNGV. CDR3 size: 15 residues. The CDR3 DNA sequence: TGTGCCAGCACCATCGGCACAGGCCCGGGAGATACGCAGTATTTT. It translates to CASTIGTGPGDTQYF. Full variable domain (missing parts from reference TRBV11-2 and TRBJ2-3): EAGVAQSPRYKIIEKRQSVAFWCNPISGHATLYWYQQILGQGPKLLIQFQNNGVVDDSQLPKDRFSAERLKGVDSTLKIQPAKLEDSAVYLCASTIGTGPGDTQYFGPGTRLTVL.

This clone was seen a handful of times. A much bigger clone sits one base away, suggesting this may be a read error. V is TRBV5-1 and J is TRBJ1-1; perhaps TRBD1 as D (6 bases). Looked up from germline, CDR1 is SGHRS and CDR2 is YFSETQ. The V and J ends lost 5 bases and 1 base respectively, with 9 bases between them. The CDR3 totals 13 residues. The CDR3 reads CASRPDRNTEAFF. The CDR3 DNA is TGCGCCAGCAGACCGGACAGGAACACTGAAGCTTTCTTT.

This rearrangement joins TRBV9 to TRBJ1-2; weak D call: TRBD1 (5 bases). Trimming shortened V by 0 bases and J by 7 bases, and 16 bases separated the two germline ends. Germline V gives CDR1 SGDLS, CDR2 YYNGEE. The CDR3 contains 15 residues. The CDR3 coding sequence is TGTGCCAGCAGCGTAGACGAGGGGCGAGCTAGTGGCTACACCTTC. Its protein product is CASSVDEGRASGYTF.

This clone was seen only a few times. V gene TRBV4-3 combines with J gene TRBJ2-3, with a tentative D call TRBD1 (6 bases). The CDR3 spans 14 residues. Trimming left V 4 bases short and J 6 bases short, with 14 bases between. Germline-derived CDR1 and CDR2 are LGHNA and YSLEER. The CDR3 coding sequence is TGCGCCAGCAGCCGGGACACGGACCGTGATACGCAGTATTTT. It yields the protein CASSRDTDRDTQYF.

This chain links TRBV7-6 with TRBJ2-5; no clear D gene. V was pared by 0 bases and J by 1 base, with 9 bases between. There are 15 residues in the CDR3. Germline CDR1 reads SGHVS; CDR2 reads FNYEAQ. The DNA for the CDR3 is TGTGCCAGCAGCTTAGCCAGGACCCGCCAAGAGACCCAGTACTTC. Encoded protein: CASSLARTRQETQYF.

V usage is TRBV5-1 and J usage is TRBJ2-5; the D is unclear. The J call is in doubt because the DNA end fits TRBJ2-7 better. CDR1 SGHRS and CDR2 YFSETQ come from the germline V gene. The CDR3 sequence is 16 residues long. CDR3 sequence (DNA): TGCGCCAGCAGCTTGGCGGTTAGAACCTTTACCTACGAGCAGTACTTC. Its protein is CASSLAVRTFTYEQYF.

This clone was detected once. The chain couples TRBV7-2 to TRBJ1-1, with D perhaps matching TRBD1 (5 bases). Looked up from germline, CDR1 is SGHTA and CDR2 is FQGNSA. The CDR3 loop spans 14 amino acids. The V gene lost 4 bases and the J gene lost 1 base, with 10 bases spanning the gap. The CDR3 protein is CASSSGRPNTEAFF. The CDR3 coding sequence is TGTGCCAGCAGCTCGGGACGGCCGAACACTGAAGCTTTCTTT.

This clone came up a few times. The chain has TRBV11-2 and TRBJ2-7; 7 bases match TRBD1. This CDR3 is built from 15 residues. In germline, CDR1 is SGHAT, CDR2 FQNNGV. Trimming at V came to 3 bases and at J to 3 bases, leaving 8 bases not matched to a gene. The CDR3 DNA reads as TGTGCCAGCAGCTTGCTTGGGGGACAGTACTACGAGCAGTACTTC. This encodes CASSLLGGQYYEQYF.

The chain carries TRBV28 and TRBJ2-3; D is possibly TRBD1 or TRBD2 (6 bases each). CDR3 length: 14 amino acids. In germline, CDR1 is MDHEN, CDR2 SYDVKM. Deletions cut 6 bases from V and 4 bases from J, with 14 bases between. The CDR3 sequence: CASSQGGPPDTQYF. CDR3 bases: TGTGCCAGCAGCCAAGGGGGGCCGCCAGATACGCAGTATTTT.

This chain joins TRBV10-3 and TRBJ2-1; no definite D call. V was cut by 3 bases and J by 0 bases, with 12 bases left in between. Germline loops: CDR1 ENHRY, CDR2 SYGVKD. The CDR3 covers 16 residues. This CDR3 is CAISEGLISSYNEQFF. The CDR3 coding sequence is TGTGCCATCAGTGAAGGTTTGATAAGCTCCTACAATGAGCAGTTCTTC.

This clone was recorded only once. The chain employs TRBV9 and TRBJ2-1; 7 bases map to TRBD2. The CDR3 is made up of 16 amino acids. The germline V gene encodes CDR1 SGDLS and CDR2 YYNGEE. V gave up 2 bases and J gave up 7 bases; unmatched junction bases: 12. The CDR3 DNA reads TGTGCCAGCAGCGTCCCCAGGGAGGGGATGGCGAATGAGCAGTTCTTC. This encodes CASSVPREGMANEQFF.

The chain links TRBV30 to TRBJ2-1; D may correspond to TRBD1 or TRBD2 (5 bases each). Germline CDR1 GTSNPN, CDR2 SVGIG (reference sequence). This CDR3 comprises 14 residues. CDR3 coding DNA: TGTGCTTATGGTACGGGGCTCCTTTTTGATGAGCAGTTCTTC. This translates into CAYGTGLLFDEQFF.

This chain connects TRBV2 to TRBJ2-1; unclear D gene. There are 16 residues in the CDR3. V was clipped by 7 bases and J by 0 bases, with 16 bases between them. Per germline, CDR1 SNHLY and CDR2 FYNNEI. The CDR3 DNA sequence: TGTGCCAGCACCCTTAAAGACTTGAGCTCCTACAATGAGCAGTTCTTC. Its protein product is CASTLKDLSSYNEQFF.

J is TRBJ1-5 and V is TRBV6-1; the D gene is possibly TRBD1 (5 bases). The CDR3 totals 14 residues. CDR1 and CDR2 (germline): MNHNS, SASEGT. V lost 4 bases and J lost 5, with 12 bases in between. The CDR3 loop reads CASSGDGLYQPQHF. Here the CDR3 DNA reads TGTGCCAGCAGTGGGGACGGACTTTATCAGCCCCAGCATTTT.

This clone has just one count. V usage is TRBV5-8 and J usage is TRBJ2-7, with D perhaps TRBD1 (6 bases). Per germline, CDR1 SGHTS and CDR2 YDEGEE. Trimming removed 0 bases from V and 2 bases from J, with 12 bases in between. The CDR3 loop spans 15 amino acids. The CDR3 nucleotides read TGTGCCAGCAGCTTGGGATGGGGGCGTCCCTACGAGCAGTACTTC. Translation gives CASSLGWGRPYEQYF. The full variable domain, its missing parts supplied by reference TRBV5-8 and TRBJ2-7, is EAGVTQSPTHLIKTRGQQATLRCSPISGHTSVYWYQQALGLGLQFLLWYDEGEERNRGNFPPRFSGRQFPNYSSELNVNALELEDSALYLCASSLGWGRPYEQYFGPGTRLTVT.

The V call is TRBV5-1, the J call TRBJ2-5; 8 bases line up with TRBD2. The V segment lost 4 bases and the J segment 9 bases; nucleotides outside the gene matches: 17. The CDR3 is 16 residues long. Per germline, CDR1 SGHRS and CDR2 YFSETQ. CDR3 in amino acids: CASSPALAGSGEAQYF. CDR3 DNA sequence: TGCGCCAGCAGCCCAGCCCTAGCGGGTAGTGGGGAGGCCCAGTACTTC.